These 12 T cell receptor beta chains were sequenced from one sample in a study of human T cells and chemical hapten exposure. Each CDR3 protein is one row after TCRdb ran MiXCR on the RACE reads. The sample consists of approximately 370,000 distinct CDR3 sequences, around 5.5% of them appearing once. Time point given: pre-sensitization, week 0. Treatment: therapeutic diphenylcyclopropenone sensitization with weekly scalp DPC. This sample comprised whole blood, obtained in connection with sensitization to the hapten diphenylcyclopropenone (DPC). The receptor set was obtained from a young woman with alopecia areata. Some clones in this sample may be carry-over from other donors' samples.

The CDR3 coding sequence is TGTGCCAGCAGCTTAGACCCTTACAATGAGCAGTTCTTC. Residues: CASSLDPYNEQFF. The rearrangement joins TRBV7-2 to TRBJ2-1; D call uncertain. CDR1 is SGHTA and CDR2 is FQGNSA in the germline V gene. This CDR3 comprises 13 residues. V was shortened by 1 base and J by 4 bases, with 5 bases between the two germline ends. Full variable domain (missing parts from reference TRBV7-2 and TRBJ2-1): GAGVSQSPSNKVTEKGKDVELRCDPISGHTALYWYRQSLGQGLEFLIYFQGNSAPDKSGLPSDRFSAERTGGSVSTLTIQRTQQEDSAVYLCASSLDPYNEQFFGPGTRLTVL.

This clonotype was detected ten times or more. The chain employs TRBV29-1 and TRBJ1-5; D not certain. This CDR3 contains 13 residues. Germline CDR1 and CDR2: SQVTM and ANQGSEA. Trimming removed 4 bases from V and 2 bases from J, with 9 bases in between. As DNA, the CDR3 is TGCAGCGTTGCCGGGGAAGGCAATCAGCCCCAGCATTTT. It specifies CSVAGEGNQPQHF.

The CDR3 sequence is CASSEDPWRQGHQPQHF. The CDR3, as DNA: TGTGCCAGCAGCGAAGACCCCTGGCGACAGGGCCATCAGCCCCAGCATTTT. The chain has TRBV7-9 and TRBJ1-5, with TRBD1 matching 7 bases. There are 17 residues in the CDR3. Germline values: CDR1 SEHNR, CDR2 FQNEAQ (reference sequence). Unmatched junction bases numbered 15, after V lost 5 bases and J lost 5 bases.

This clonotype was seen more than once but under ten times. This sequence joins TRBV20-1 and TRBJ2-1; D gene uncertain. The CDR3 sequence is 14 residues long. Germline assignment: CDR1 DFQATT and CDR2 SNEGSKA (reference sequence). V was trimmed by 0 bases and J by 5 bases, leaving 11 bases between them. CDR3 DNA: TGCAGTGCTAGAGATAGGGCGGATCACAATGAGCAGTTCTTC. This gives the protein CSARDRADHNEQFF.

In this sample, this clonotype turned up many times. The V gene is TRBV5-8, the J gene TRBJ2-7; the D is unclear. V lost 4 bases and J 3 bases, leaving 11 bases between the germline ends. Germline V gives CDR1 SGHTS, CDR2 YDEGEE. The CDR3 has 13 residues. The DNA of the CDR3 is TGTGCCAGCAGCCCTAGGCGTGTCTACGAGCAGTACTTC. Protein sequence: CASSPRRVYEQYF.

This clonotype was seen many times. The CDR3 reads CASIRQGGSYEQYF. In nucleotides, the CDR3 is TGTGCCAGCATTAGACAGGGTGGCTCCTACGAGCAGTACTTC. This rearrangement joins TRBV28 to TRBJ2-7; 7 bases fit TRBD1. Germline V lookup: CDR1 MDHEN, CDR2 SYDVKM. This CDR3 is built from 14 residues. V trimming: 7 bases; J trimming: 0 bases; junction bases outside the gene matches: 6.

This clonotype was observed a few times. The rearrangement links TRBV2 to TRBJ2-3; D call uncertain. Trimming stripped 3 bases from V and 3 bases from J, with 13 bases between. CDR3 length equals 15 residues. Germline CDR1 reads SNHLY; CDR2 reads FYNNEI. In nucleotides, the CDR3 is TGTGCCAGCAGTGACCAGATTACTGGTACAGATACGCAGTATTTT. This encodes CASSDQITGTDTQYF.

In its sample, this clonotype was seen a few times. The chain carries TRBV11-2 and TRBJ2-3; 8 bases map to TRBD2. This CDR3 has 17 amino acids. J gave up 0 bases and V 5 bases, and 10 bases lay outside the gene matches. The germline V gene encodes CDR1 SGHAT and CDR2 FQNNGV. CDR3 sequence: CASSDRTSPISTDTQYF. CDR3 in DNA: TGTGCCAGCAGCGACCGGACTAGCCCCATTAGCACAGATACGCAGTATTTT. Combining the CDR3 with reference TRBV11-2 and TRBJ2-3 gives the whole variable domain EAGVAQSPRYKIIEKRQSVAFWCNPISGHATLYWYQQILGQGPKLLIQFQNNGVVDDSQLPKDRFSAERLKGVDSTLKIQPAKLEDSAVYLCASSDRTSPISTDTQYFGPGTRLTVL.

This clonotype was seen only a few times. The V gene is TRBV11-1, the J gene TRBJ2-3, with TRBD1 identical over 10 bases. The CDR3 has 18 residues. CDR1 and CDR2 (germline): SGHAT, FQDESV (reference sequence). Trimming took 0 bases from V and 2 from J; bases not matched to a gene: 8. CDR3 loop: CASSLAVAGTGVTDTQYF. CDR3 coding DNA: TGTGCCAGCAGCTTAGCGGTAGCCGGGACAGGGGTCACAGATACGCAGTATTTT.

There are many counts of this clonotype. CDR3 in amino acids: CASSGGGEWLFF. CDR3 nucleotides: TGTGCCAGCAGCGGGGGCGGGGAATGGCTGTTTTTT. The chain links TRBV25-1 to TRBJ1-4; D possibly corresponds to TRBD1 (6 bases). Per germline, CDR1 MGHDK and CDR2 SYGVNS. CDR3 size: 12 residues. The ends were cut back, 6 bases at V and 14 bases at J, with 16 bases in the middle.

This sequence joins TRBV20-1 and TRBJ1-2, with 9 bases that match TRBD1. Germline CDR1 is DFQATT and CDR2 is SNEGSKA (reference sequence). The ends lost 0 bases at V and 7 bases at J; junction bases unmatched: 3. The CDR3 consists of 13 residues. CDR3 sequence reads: CSARDTGGFGYTF. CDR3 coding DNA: TGCAGTGCTAGAGACACAGGGGGCTTTGGCTACACCTTC.

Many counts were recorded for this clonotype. The CDR3 sequence: CASSLTGTNSPLHF. The CDR3 nucleotides read TGTGCCAGCAGTTTGACAGGGACCAATTCACCCCTCCACTTT. This chain joins TRBV27 and TRBJ1-6, with 7 bases lining up with TRBD1. With 3 bases clipped from V and 7 bases from J, the junction kept 3 bases outside the gene matches. Germline values: CDR1 MNHEY, CDR2 SMNVEV (reference sequence). CDR3 length: 14 amino acids.